This TCR beta chain is from a study of cytomegalovirus exposure and HLA in healthy donors. A single count supports this clone. V shed 6 bases, J shed 3 bases, and the junction held 5 bases outside the gene matches. The germline gives CDR1 MNHEY, CDR2 SVGAGI. The CDR3 length is 14 residues. Primers for the PCR totalled 60 Vbeta and 13 Jbeta. Using immunoSEQ multiplex PCR, the repertoire was profiled, and TCRdb retains in-frame clones only, with some absent. The repertoire holds approximately 110,000 clones, 65% to 85% seen once, with about 5.9% in the top ten. Material for sequencing was PBMCs. This sequence joins TRBV6-5 and TRBJ2-7; 10 positions match TRBD2. The TCR originated in a man between 18 and 35 years old in good health and CMV-seronegative. The CDR3 bases are TGTGCCAGCAGCCGGACTAGCGGAAACTACGAGCAGTACTTC. It yields the protein CASSRTSGNYEQYF.